The T cell receptor beta chain under discussion was sequenced for a study of identical twins. This clonotype has only a few counts. Trimming removed 0 bases from V and 4 bases from J, with 13 bases in between. Germline lookup yields CDR1 LGHNA and CDR2 YSLEER. There are 17 residues in the CDR3. A universal primer binding site was introduced by template switching. The final cDNA contained unique molecular identifiers. TCRdb ran MiXCR on the 5' RACE reads and lists one entry per CDR3 protein. The table lists around 250,000 distinct CDR3 sequences, roughly an eighth of them singletons. In every case, the donor was a healthy Caucasian. These data are also associated with another study on yellow fever vaccine responses in identical twins.

The chain employs TRBV4-3 and TRBJ2-6; the D gene could be TRBD1 or TRBD2 (6 bases each). This receptor was taken from a woman younger than 35 in good health. The source material was memory (CD45RO+) T cells sorted from blood. The CDR3 region has the DNA TGCGCCAGCAGCCAAGAGAGGGGGGCATGGGGGGCCAACGTCCTGACTTTC. Translating it yields CASSQERGAWGANVLTF.